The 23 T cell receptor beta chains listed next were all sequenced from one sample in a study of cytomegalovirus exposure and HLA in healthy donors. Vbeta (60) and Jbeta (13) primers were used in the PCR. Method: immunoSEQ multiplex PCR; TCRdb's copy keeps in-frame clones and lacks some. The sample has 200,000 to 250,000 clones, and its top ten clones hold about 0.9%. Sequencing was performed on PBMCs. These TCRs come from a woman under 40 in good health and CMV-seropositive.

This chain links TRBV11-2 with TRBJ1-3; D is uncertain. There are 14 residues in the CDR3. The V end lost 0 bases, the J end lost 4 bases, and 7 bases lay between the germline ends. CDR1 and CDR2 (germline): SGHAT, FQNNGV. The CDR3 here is CASSLEGVGNTIYF. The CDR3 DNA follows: TGTGCCAGCAGCTTAGAGGGAGTAGGAAACACCATATATTTT.

The CDR3 nucleotides are TGCGCCAGCAGCAACCGGGACACCTACACCGGGGAGCTGTTTTTT. It yields the protein CASSNRDTYTGELFF. The V and J genes are TRBV4-1 and TRBJ2-2; the D gene is possibly TRBD1 (6 bases). The CDR3 has 15 residues. Germline CDR1 is MGHRA and CDR2 is YSYEKL. The germline V and J ends were trimmed by 5 bases and 3 bases, with 13 bases remaining between them.

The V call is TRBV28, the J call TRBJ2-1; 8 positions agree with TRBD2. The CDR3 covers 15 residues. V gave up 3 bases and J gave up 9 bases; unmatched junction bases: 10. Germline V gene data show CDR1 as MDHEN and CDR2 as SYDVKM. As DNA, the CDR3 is TGTGCCAGCAGTTTGGCGGGAGGCCCATTGGGTGAGCAGTTCTTC. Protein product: CASSLAGGPLGEQFF.

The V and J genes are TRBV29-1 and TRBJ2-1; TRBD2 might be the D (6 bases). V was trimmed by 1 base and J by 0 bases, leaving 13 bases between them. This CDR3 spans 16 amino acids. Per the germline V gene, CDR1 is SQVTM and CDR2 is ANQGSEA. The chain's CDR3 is CSVEGGLQSSYNEQFF. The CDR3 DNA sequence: TGCAGCGTTGAAGGGGGACTTCAAAGCTCCTACAATGAGCAGTTCTTC.

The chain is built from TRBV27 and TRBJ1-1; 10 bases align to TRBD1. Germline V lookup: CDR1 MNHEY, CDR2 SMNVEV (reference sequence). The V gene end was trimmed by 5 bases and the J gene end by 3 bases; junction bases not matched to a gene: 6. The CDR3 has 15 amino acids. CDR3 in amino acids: CASSRDRGRYTEAFF. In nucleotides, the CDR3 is TGTGCCAGCAGTCGAGACAGGGGGCGGTACACTGAAGCTTTCTTT.

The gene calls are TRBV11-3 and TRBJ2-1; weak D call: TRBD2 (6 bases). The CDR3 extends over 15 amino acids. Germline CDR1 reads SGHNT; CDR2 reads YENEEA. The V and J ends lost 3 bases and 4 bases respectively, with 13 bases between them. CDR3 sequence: CASSFGAGNYNEQFF. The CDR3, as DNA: TGTGCCAGCAGCTTTGGGGCGGGGAATTACAATGAGCAGTTCTTC. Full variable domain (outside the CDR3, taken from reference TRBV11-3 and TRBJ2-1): EAGVVQSPRYKIIEKKQPVAFWCNPISGHNTLYWYLQNLGQGPELLIRYENEEAVDDSQLPKDRFSAERLKGVDSTLKIQPAELGDSAVYLCASSFGAGNYNEQFFGPGTRLTVL.

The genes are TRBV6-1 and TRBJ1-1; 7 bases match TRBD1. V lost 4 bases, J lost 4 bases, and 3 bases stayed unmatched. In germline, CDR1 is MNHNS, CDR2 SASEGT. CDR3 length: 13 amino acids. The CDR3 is CASSVQGVTEAFF. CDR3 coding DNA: TGTGCCAGCAGTGTGCAGGGGGTCACTGAAGCTTTCTTT.

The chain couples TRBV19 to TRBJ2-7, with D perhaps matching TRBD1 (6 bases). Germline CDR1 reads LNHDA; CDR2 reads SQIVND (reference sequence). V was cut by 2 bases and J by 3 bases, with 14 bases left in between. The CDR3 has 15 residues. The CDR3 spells CASSIIPDRSYEQYF. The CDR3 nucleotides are TGTGCCAGTAGTATAATCCCGGACAGAAGCTACGAGCAGTACTTC.

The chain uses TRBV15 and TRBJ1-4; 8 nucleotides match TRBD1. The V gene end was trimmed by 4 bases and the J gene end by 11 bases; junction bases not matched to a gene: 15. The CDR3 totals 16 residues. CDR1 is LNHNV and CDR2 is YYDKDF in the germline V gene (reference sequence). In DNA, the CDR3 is TGTGCCACCAGCAATTGGACAGGGCCGGACATGAGGAAACTGTTTTTT. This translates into CATSNWTGPDMRKLFF. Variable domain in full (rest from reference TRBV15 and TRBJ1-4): DAMVIQNPRYQVTQFGKPVTLSCSQTLNHNVMYWYQQKSSQAPKLLFHYYDKDFNNEADTPDNFQSRRPNTSFCFLDIRSPGLGDTAMYLCATSNWTGPDMRKLFFGSGTQLSVL.

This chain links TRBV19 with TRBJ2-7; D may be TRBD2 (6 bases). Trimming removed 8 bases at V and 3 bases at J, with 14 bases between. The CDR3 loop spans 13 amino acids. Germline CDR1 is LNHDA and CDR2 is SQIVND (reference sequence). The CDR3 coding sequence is TGTGCCAGTTCGGTAGCGGACCTCTACGAGCAGTACTTC. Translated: CASSVADLYEQYF.

Written as DNA, the CDR3 is TGTGCCAGCTCTGACAGGGCTATATACGAGCAGTACTTC. This translates into CASSDRAIYEQYF. The chain is built from TRBV27 and TRBJ2-7, with TRBD1 matching over 7 bases. Germline lookup yields CDR1 MNHEY and CDR2 SMNVEV (reference sequence). The CDR3 length is 13 residues. V lost 8 bases to trimming and J lost 4 bases; unmatched junction nucleotides: 8.

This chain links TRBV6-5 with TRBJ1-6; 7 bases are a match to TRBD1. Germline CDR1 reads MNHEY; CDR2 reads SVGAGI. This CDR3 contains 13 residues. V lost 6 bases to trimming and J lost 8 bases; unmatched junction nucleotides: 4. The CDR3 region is CASRITGDSPLHF. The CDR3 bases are TGTGCCAGCAGGATAACAGGGGATTCACCCCTCCACTTT.

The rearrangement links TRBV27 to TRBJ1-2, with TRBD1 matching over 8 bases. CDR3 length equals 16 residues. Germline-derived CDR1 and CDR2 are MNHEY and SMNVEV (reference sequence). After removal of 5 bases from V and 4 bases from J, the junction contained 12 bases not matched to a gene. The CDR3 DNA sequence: TGTGCCAGCAGTCCATCGGACAGGGTTTTTAGCTATGGCTACACCTTC. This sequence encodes CASSPSDRVFSYGYTF.

This CDR3 reads CAISDWGQGARGYTF. As DNA, the CDR3 is TGTGCCATCAGTGACTGGGGACAGGGGGCGAGAGGCTACACCTTC. The rearrangement joins TRBV10-3 to TRBJ1-2; 12 positions agree with TRBD1. V trimming: 3 bases; J trimming: 8 bases; junction bases outside the gene matches: 7. The germline CDR1 and CDR2 sequences are ENHRY and SYGVKD. This CDR3 contains 15 residues.

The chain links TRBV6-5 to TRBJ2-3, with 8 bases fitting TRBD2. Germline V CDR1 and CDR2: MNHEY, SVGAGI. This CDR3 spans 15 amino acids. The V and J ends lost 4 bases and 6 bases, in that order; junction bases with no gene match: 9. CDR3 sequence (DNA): TGTGCCAGCAGTTCCCTTAGCGGGAACGGGGATACGCAGTATTTT. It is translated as CASSSLSGNGDTQYF.

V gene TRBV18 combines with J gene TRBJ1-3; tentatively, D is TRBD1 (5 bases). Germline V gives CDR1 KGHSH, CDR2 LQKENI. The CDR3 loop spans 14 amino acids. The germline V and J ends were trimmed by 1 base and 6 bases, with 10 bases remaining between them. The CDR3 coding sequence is TGTGCCAGCTCACCACGTGACAGCCTAAACACCATATATTTT. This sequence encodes CASSPRDSLNTIYF.

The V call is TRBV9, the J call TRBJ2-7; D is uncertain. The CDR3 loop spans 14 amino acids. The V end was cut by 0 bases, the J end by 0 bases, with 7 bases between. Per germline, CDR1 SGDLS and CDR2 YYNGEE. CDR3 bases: TGTGCCAGCAGCGTAGACCCGGGCTCCTACGAGCAGTACTTC. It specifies CASSVDPGSYEQYF.

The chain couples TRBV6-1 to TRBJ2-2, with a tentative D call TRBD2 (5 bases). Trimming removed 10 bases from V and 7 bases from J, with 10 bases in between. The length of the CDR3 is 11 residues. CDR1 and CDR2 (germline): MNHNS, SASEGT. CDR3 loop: CATTRGGELFF. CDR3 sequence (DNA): TGTGCCACCACTCGGGGCGGGGAGCTGTTTTTT.

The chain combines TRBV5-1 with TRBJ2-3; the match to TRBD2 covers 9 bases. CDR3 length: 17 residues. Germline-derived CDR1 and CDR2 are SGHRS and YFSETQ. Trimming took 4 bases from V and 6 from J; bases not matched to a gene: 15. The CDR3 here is CASSQGVAGAQGDTQYF. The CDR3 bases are TGCGCCAGCAGCCAGGGAGTAGCGGGGGCACAGGGGGATACGCAGTATTTT.

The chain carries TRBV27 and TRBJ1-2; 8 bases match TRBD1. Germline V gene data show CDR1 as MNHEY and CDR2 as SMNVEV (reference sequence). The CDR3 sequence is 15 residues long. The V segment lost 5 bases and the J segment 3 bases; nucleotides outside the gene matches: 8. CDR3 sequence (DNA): TGTGCCAGCAGTCCCTTCGGACAGGGCTACTATGGCTACACCTTC. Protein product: CASSPFGQGYYGYTF.

This CDR3 is CASSPDRGPTSGTDTQYF. As DNA, the CDR3 is TGCGCCAGCAGCCCTGACAGGGGGCCGACTTCGGGCACAGATACGCAGTATTTT. V usage is TRBV4-1 and J usage is TRBJ2-3; 10 nucleotides match TRBD1. The CDR3 covers 18 residues. The junction had 11 bases not matched to a gene; V was cut back by 4 bases and J by 1 base. Germline V gene sequence: CDR1 MGHRA, CDR2 YSYEKL.

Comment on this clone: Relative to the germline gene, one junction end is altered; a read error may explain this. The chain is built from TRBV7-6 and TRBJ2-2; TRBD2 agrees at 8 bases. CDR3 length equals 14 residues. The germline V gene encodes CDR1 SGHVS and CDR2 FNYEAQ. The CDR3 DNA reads TGTGCCAGCAGCTCCGGGACGGTGAGCGGGGGGCTGTTTTTT. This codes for CASSSGTVSGGLFF.

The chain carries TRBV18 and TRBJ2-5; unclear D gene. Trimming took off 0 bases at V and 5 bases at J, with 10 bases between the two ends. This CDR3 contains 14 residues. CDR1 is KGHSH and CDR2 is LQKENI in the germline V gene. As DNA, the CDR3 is TGTGCCAGCTCACCACCAGACGACAAGGAGACCCAGTACTTC. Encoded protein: CASSPPDDKETQYF.